Listed here is a single T cell receptor beta chain. Its antigen remains undetermined. No per-base quality is available; no much larger clone lies one base away. CDR1 and CDR2 (SEHNR, FQNEAQ) derive from the germline V gene (reference sequence). Counted from cysteine to phenylalanine, this CDR3 has 13 amino acids. The kept DNA is CDR3 alone, 39 bases in frame from the first base. The V end loses 10 bases and the J end loses 1 base, and a stretch of 13 bases separates them. The data belong to a study of cytomegalovirus exposure and HLA in healthy donors (dated by TCRdb to 2016 to 2017). About the investigation overall: An earlier analysis of several hundred of the donors reported approximately 290 Gb of sequence data and 100 million to 140 million unique TCR beta sequences from 150 million to 200 million T cells. Approximately 300 gigabases of sequencing data and 70 million to 95 million unique TCR sequences made up an early release that covered about 640 HLA-typed donors. Among the roughly 400 genotyped donors, around 81% belonged to the genetic ancestry cluster associated with self-reported Caucasian donors. The study aimed to test whether signatures of past pathogen exposure could be identified by cataloging public T cell receptors. Using immunosequencing, the study profiled T cell repertoires from 500 to 800 subjects and related those repertoires to cytomegalovirus serostatus. Besides the first cohort of roughly 660 subjects, a separate validation cohort made up of over 95 different subjects was used. To predict cytomegalovirus infection status, the study brought together high-throughput TCR immunosequencing, statistical association of individual TCRs with disease status, and machine learning. A later analysis re-examined previously published TCR beta repertoires from more than 650 donors and added high-resolution HLA genotyping to investigate patterns of TCR occurrence. In the later analysis, no new phenotypic data were used to find candidate immune exposures; instead, reliance was placed on TCR beta sequences and their occurrence across donors. In an earlier analysis of about 590 of the donors, high-throughput TCR beta sequencing was used to judge whether each TCR beta V gene segment behaved as functional or pseudogenic. Donor age, sex, ethnicity and CMV serostatus were compiled together with the repertoire data. In a later genetic analysis, genome-wide SNP genotypes for about 60% of the 666 donors were used, and that subset was treated as a discovery cohort. All discovery cohort repertoires had been generated on a single sequencing platform. Both class I and class II loci were covered by HLA typing, at four-digit resolution. Typing coverage differed by locus: A, B, C, DRB1 and DQB1 were typed in roughly 620-630 donors, DQA1 in 500 to 550, DPA1 in some 570, and DPB1 in just under 490. Roughly 5 DR-DQ haplotypes were handled as single units for association and clustering because linkage in the cohort was strong. Among several hundred genotyped donors of the cohort, an average of about 240,000 unique TCR beta nucleotide sequences was sequenced per donor, of which roughly 17% were non-productive. Points the paper makes about the study in general: Because HLA typing was unavailable for some donors at each locus, only the typed subset was used in association tests. The study gave a list of roughly 150 TCR beta chains associated with cytomegalovirus. When HLA alleles, especially DR and DQ, strongly co-occurred, attributing TCR associations to individual alleles was difficult. Compared with equally common non-associated chains, HLA-associated TCR beta chains in a later analysis were more clonally expanded and had lower generation probabilities. Because counts were too low, about 18 rarely observed V segments, including chromosome 9 orphons, were left out of the earlier analysis of several hundred of the donors. A later analysis found that TCR association rates varied across HLA loci, with DRB1 alleles showing the most associated TCRs and HLA-C alleles the fewest. A further reported finding was that TCR beta sequences accurately predicted the HLA-A and HLA-B alleles for most subjects in the first cohort. A cluster of highly shared sequence variants was judged likely to be a technical artifact of the sequencing pipeline. Most TCR sequences were seen in very few donors, while some public TCRs were found in many individuals. Correlated functional status among segregating V segments might reflect linkage disequilibrium, but an unknown experimental factor could not be ruled out. A later genetic analysis associated a missense DCLRE1C variant with V-gene and J-gene trimming of TCR beta chains, and an independent cohort replicated the association. In vitro tests confirmed that a few of the cytomegalovirus-associated TCR beta chains recognize cytomegalovirus antigens. In an earlier analysis of several hundred of the donors, most TCR beta V segments were observed in productive rearrangements about 87% or about 30% of the time, broadly matching IMGT annotations. In both the original and validation cohorts, the classifier was reported to diagnose cytomegalovirus status with high specificity and sensitivity. The authors suggested that the approach could potentially be generalized to other disease states and immunological phenotypes. Specific HLA alleles were associated with 15,000 to 20,000 TCR beta sequences at a false discovery rate of 0.05 in a later analysis. According to a later genetic analysis, donors in an Asian-associated ancestry cluster had fewer N-insertions in productive TCRs than the approximately 610-donor mean. This cohort had only TCR beta chains sequenced, and the lack of alpha or paired-chain data limited which features could be detected. According to a later analysis, parvovirus B19, influenza, CMV and Epstein-Barr virus appeared linked to several top co-occurrence clusters. In a later analysis, most CMV-associated TCR beta chains were found to appear HLA-restricted, with HLA associations seemingly driven largely by CMV exposure. The only immune exposure information available for the cohort was CMV serostatus. The presence/absence analyses assumed that sequencing depth was roughly uniform across donors, and that assumption may not be true. Because the 87-base-pair reads could not distinguish some IMGT-functional V segments, including TRBV6-2 and TRBV6-3, those segments were excluded.

The cohort consisted of 650 to 700 healthy bone marrow donors. At the time of sampling, every cohort member was nominally healthy, though immune exposures that went unrecorded were likely present. The donor was CMV seronegative and belonged to the group of 350 to 400 seronegative cohort members. Each donor provided a peripheral blood sample, and peripheral blood mononuclear cells were used for TCR beta sequencing. Genomic DNA extraction from the blood cell samples was performed with the Qiagen DNeasy Blood Extraction Kit. Library prep was done by the immunoSEQ multiplex PCR assay. For the multiplex PCR, a mixture combining 60 forward primers for TCR Vbeta segments and 13 reverse primers for TCR Jbeta segments was used. Amplification of the CDR3 region of rearranged TCR beta genes was performed with a multiplex PCR assay on genomic DNA. Amplified TCR beta libraries were sequenced as 87-base-pair reads on the Illumina HiSeq System. In the paper's pipeline: A later analysis tallied roughly 78 million unique TCR beta chains across the 666 repertoires, and some 10 million of those chains were shared by two or more donors. A nearest-neighbor algorithm error-corrected the raw reads and collapsed the reads into unique sequences, merging closely related sequences to remove PCR and sequencing errors. Alignment of CDR3 sequences to IMGT reference sequences was used to assign V, D and J gene segments. Each retained sequence needed at least a six-nucleotide match to both a V gene segment and a J gene segment. A rearrangement counted as productive if the CDR3 had no stop codons and remained in frame with V and J, and every other rearrangement counted as non-productive. Following IMGT convention, CDR3 was defined as the stretch from the second conserved V-encoded cysteine to the conserved J-encoded phenylalanine. The earlier analysis of 587 of the donors excluded sequences that lacked an unambiguous match to a single V gene segment. In an earlier analysis of 450 to 750 of the donors, a V segment was called functional when productive rearrangements were above 56.7%, and segregating when the standard deviation between donors exceeded 5%. To diagnose cytomegalovirus status from the catalog of TCR beta chain sequences, a statistical classification framework was built. In a later analysis, TCR nucleotide sequences were compared against IMGT/GENE-DB human TR gene sequences so that V and J genes could be assigned. The TCRdist pipeline was used in a later analysis to assign CDR3 sequences and most-parsimonious VDJ recombination scenarios. In a later analysis, every TCR beta chain was defined by the combination of its CDR3 amino acid sequence and its V-gene family, and reads without a unique V-gene family were dropped. A later analysis removed several hundred highly shared, low-generation-probability nucleotide sequences to deal with suspected cross-contamination and a sequencing artifact. For each public chain, a later analysis derived a clonal expansion index from normalized ranks of inferred template counts within each repertoire. A later analysis computed generation probabilities with a VDJ recombination model fitted to out-of-frame rearrangements, and checked the results against IGoR. Hypergeometric tests were used in a later analysis to score TCR-TCR, TCR-HLA and TCR-CMV co-occurrence, with a repertoire-size bias correction applied to the TCR pairs. To estimate false discovery rates, a later analysis permuted the HLA or CMV assignments 20 times. A later analysis grouped co-occurring TCRs with DBSCAN, adding TCRdist sequence similarity when clustering within HLA-allele-positive subsets. Repertoires with fewer than 30,000 or more than 120,000 public chains were left out of co-occurrence clustering, as were a handful of repertoires with anomalous nucleotide sharing. Drawn from immuneACCESS, this table holds only the in-frame rearrangements with V and J called that TCRdb kept. Clones are partly lost; checked studies trace under half to an unresolved V gene and leave the rest unexplained. Clonal size and the V and J genes are those of that table, whereas D and trimming came from the DNA. The table for this sample lists around 140,000 clones; 60% to 80% of them were counted only once. Clones ranked in the top ten supply around 3.6% of the sample.

The origin of this receptor is a male donor in good health and CMV-seronegative. The specimen was PBMCs. The receptor chain draws on TRBV7-9 and TRBJ1-1; a tentative D match to TRBD1 spans 5 bases. The bases are TGTGCCACCCGAGGCGGGGCGAACACTGAAGCTTTCTTT. Its protein product is CATRGGANTEAFF.